Shown below are 2 T cell receptor beta chains from a single sample sequenced in a study of CD8 T cells in ankylosing spondylitis (dated by TCRdb to about 2017). Library preparation employed 5' RACE. TCRdb records Illumina HiSeq 2500 as the sequencer. Using fastp trimming at Q25 and MiXCR clonotype assembly, TCRdb reanalyzed the public sequencing data and kept in-frame beta chains. CDR3 protein sequences are deduplicated, and each keeps its most common genes and DNA. Across this sample there are a few hundred thousand distinct CDR3 sequences, with roughly 25% seen only once. The top ten hold over 0.55% of the sample. The material sequenced was blood, either unsorted or a sorted T cell fraction (not recorded which). Source of these receptors: a male donor with ankylosing spondylitis or in good health (not recorded which).

The rearrangement uses TRBV2 and TRBJ2-7, with 9 bases that match TRBD1. Germline CDR1 is SNHLY and CDR2 is FYNNEI. The V segment lost 5 bases and the J segment 1 base; nucleotides outside the gene matches: 6. The CDR3 loop spans 15 amino acids. CDR3: CASSPQGAGSYEQYF. In DNA, the CDR3 is TGTGCCAGCAGTCCACAGGGGGCGGGATCCTACGAGCAGTACTTC.

This chain links TRBV12-3 or TRBV12-4 with TRBJ2-5; D call uncertain. This CDR3 is built from 13 residues. The V and J ends lost 7 bases and 3 bases respectively, with 12 bases between them. The CDR3 DNA follows: TGTGCCAGCACCACCGACCTGAAAGAGACCCAGTACTTC. As protein: CASTTDLKETQYF.